What follows are 13 T cell receptor beta chains derived from one specimen sequenced in a study of blood T cell repertoires in COVID-19. The method was immunoSEQ multiplex PCR; TCRdb's version includes in-frame clones alone and lacks a portion of them. The table records 84,000 or so clones, approximately 90% of them present only once. Sequencing used peripheral blood. The source of these receptors is a man aged 60 to 75 with acute or convalescent COVID-19.

The chain has TRBV25-1 and TRBJ1-6; D might be TRBD1 (5 bases). CDR3 size: 14 residues. The V gene lost 3 bases and the J gene lost 9 bases, with 12 bases spanning the gap. Germline V gene sequence: CDR1 MGHDK, CDR2 SYGVNS. The CDR3: CASSDREVGSPLHF. The CDR3 DNA reads TGTGCCAGCAGTGACAGGGAGGTCGGTTCACCCCTCCACTTT.

V gene TRBV5-1 combines with J gene TRBJ1-2, with 9 bases identical to TRBD1. CDR3 length: 15 residues. The ends lost 4 bases at V and 3 bases at J; junction bases unmatched: 7. Germline V lookup: CDR1 SGHRS, CDR2 YFSETQ. CDR3 nucleotides: TGCGCCAGCAGCCGGGGACAGGGAGGGGACTATGGCTACACCTTC. Its translation: CASSRGQGGDYGYTF.

The gene calls are TRBV15 and TRBJ2-4; 11 bases align to TRBD1. V lost 5 bases and J lost 0; bases outside the gene matches: 12. This CDR3 is 19 amino acids long. Germline V gene sequence: CDR1 LNHNV, CDR2 YYDKDF (reference sequence). The CDR3 region has the DNA TGTGCCACCAGCCGCCGCGGACAGGGGGCCCCAATAGCCAAAAACATTCAGTACTTC. It is translated as CATSRRGQGAPIAKNIQYF. Drawing the rest from reference TRBV15 and TRBJ2-4, the complete variable domain is DAMVIQNPRYQVTQFGKPVTLSCSQTLNHNVMYWYQQKSSQAPKLLFHYYDKDFNNEADTPDNFQSRRPNTSFCFLDIRSPGLGDTAMYLCATSRRGQGAPIAKNIQYFGAGTRLSVL.

In its sample, this clone was seen a few times. The rearrangement links TRBV19 to TRBJ1-1, with D hard to call. Looked up from germline, CDR1 is LNHDA and CDR2 is SQIVND (reference sequence). The CDR3 totals 13 residues. The V end lost 2 bases, the J end lost 6 bases, and 10 bases lay between the germline ends. The DNA of the CDR3 is TGTGCCAGTAGTATACTTCGGGGATCTGAAGCTTTCTTT. It codes for CASSILRGSEAFF.

This chain joins TRBV27 and TRBJ1-1; a possible D gene is TRBD1 (6 bases). The CDR3 has 13 residues. V was trimmed by 3 bases and J by 7 bases, leaving 12 bases between them. CDR1 and CDR2 from the germline V gene are MNHEY and SMNVEV (reference sequence). CDR3 nucleotides: TGTGCCAGCAGTTTCTACAGGGATGGTGAAGCTTTCTTT. Amino acids: CASSFYRDGEAFF.

This clone was detected only a few times. J is TRBJ1-4 and V is TRBV2; D is possibly TRBD1 (5 bases). CDR3 size: 15 residues. V lost 5 bases and J 4 bases, leaving 14 bases between the germline ends. The V gene's germline CDR1 is SNHLY and CDR2 FYNNEI. Here the CDR3 DNA reads TGTGCCAGCAGTTCCCAGGGTATCGGTAATGAAAAACTGTTTTTT. Translation gives CASSSQGIGNEKLFF. Complete variable domain (other parts from reference TRBV2 and TRBJ1-4): EPEVTQTPSHQVTQMGQEVILRCVPISNHLYFYWYRQILGQKVEFLVSFYNNEISEKSEIFDDQFSVERPDGSNFTLKIRSTKLEDSAMYFCASSSQGIGNEKLFFGSGTQLSVL.

Worth noting for this clone: At one end the junction does not follow the germline gene, possibly because of a read error. The chain uses TRBV18 and TRBJ2-1; 9 bases are a match to TRBD1. This CDR3 spans 15 amino acids. CDR1 and CDR2 from the germline V gene are KGHSH and LQKENI. In DNA, the CDR3 is TGTGCCAGCTCATGGCCGGGACAGGGAGCCAATGAGCGGTTCTTC. This gives the protein CASSWPGQGANERFF.

This clone was detected once. The V call is TRBV7-9, the J call TRBJ1-3; 11 bases align to TRBD1. This CDR3 spans 17 amino acids. The germline CDR1 and CDR2 sequences are SEHNR and FQNEAQ (reference sequence). Unmatched junction bases numbered 6, after V lost 0 bases and J lost 5 bases. In DNA form, the CDR3 reads TGTGCCAGCAGCTTAGCAAGGGACAGGGGGTTGAGAAACACCATATATTTT. Its translation: CASSLARDRGLRNTIYF.

The count of this clone is one. V and J are TRBV21-1 and TRBJ2-3; TRBD2, as called in the table, went unchecked against the DNA. TRBV21-1 is tagged as a pseudogene. The CDR3 spans 16 residues. CDR3 region: CASSKLGTSGGDTQYF. In nucleotides, the CDR3 is TGTGCCAGCAGCAAACTCGGGACTAGCGGGGGAGATACGCAGTATTTT.

The genes are TRBV7-6 and TRBJ2-7, with D perhaps TRBD2 (5 bases). V was cut by 1 base and J by 2 bases, with 12 bases left in between. Germline CDR1 is SGHVS and CDR2 is FNYEAQ. The CDR3 consists of 15 residues. CDR3 bases: TGTGCCAGCAGCTTAGGGACTGTTTCCACCTACGAGCAGTACTTC. Its translation: CASSLGTVSTYEQYF.

The chain is built from TRBV5-1 and TRBJ1-6; D ambiguous. Trimming removed 4 bases from V and 2 bases from J, with 16 bases in between. The CDR3 has 17 amino acids. From germline, CDR1 is SGHRS and CDR2 YFSETQ. The CDR3 protein is CASSPMGLNTYNSPLHF. CDR3 in DNA: TGCGCCAGCAGCCCCATGGGCCTAAACACCTATAATTCACCCCTCCACTTT.

The genes are TRBV7-2 and TRBJ1-6; D call uncertain. The V gene's germline CDR1 is SGHTA and CDR2 FQGNSA. Trimming took 4 bases from V and 7 from J, leaving 5 bases between them. This CDR3 is 12 amino acids long. In nucleotides, the CDR3 is TGTGCCAGCAGCTCGGGGAATTCACCCCTCCACTTT. It specifies CASSSGNSPLHF.

This chain uses TRBV27 with TRBJ1-5; D gene ambiguous. This CDR3 region has 15 residues. CDR1 is MNHEY and CDR2 is SMNVEV in the germline V gene (reference sequence). V was clipped by 4 bases and J by 1 base, with 11 bases between them. The CDR3 region is CASSSWRESNQPQHF. The CDR3 DNA follows: TGTGCCAGCAGTTCGTGGAGAGAAAGCAATCAGCCCCAGCATTTT.